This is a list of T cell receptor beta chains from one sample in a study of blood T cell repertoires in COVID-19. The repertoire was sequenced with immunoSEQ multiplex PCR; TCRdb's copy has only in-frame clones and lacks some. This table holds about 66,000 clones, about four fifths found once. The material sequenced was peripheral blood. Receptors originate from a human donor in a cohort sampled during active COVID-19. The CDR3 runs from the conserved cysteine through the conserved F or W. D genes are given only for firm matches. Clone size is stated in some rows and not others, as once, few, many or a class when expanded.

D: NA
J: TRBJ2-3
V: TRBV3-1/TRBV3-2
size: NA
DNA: TGTGCCAGCAGCTTCTACACAGATACGCAGTATTTT
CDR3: CASSFYTDTQYF

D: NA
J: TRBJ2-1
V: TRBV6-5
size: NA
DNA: TGTGCCAGCAGACCCAGACCCCTAGAGGGTGAGCAGTTCTTC
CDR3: CASRPRPLEGEQFF

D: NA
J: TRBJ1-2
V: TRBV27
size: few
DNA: TGTGCCAGCAGTTTTGGAGGCCGAGGGGGGGACGGCTACACCTTC
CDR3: CASSFGGRGGDGYTF

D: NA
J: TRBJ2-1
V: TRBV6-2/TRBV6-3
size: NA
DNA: TGTGCCAGCAGTTACTCGGAGACAGGACAGTTCTTC
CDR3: CASSYSETGQFF

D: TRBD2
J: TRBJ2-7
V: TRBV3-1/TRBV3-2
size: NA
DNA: TGTGCCAGCAGCCCTCTAGCGGGAGGGCCCCACTACGAGCAGTACTTC
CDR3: CASSPLAGGPHYEQYF

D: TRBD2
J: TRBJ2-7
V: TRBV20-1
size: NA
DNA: TGCAGTGCTAGTCGGACTAGCGGGAGTTCCAACGAGCAGTACTTC
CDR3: CSASRTSGSSNEQYF

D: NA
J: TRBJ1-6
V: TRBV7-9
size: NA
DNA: TGTGCCAGCAGTCAGCAGGAAAATTCACCCCTCCACTTT
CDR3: CASSQQENSPLHF

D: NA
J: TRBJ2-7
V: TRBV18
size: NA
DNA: TGTGCCAGCTCACCTTCCCAGGGTCAATCGGGCGAGCAGTACTTC
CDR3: CASSPSQGQSGEQYF

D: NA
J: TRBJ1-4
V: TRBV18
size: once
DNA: TGTGCCAGCTCACCACCCCTCCGGGAAAAACTGTTTTTT
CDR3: CASSPPLREKLFF

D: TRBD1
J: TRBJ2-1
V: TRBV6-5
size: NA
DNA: TGTGCCAGCAGTCGGGCAGGGGGCTACAATGAGCAGTTCTTC
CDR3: CASSRAGGYNEQFF

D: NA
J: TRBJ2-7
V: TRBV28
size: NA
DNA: TGTGCCAGCAGCAATGACAGGCCTACCTACGAGCAGTACTTC
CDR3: CASSNDRPTYEQYF

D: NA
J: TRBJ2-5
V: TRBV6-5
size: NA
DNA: TGTGCCAGCACCTCCGGGGGTGGCTGGCGGACGACCCAGTACTTC
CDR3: CASTSGGGWRTTQYF

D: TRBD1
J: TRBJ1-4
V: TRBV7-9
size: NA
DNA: TGTGCCAGCAGCAATCAGGGGGCTAATGAAAAACTGTTTTTT
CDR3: CASSNQGANEKLFF

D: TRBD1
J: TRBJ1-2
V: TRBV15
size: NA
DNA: TGTGCCACCAGCAGAACCGACAGGGACGGCTACACCTTC
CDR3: CATSRTDRDGYTF

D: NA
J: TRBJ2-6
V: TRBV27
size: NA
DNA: TGTGCCAGCAGTTCAGGACAGCTCTCTGGGGCCAACGTCCTGACTTTC
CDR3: CASSSGQLSGANVLTF

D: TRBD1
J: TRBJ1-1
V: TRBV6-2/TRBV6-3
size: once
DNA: TGTGCCAGCAGTTACGTTGGGACAGCTTCGAACACTGAAACTTTCTTT
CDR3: CASSYVGTASNTETFF

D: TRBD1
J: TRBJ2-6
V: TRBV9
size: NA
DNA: TGTGCCAGCAGCGTAGGACAGGGTGGGGCCAACGTCCTGACTTTC
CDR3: CASSVGQGGANVLTF

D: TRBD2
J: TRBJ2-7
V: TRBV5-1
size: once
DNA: TGCGCCAGCAGCTCCGCCGGGACTAGCGGAAAGGAGCAGTACTTC
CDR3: CASSSAGTSGKEQYF

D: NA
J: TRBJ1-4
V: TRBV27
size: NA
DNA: TGTGCCAGCAGTTTATCCCCGACGCGGCTTGAAAAACTGTTTTTT
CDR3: CASSLSPTRLEKLFF

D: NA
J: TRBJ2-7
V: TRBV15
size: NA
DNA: TGTGCCACCAGCACCGGGACAGCCGGGGGCTACGAGCAGTACTTC
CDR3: CATSTGTAGGYEQYF

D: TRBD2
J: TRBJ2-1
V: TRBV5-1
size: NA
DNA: TGCGCCAGCAGTTATAGCGGGAGCTCCTACAATGAGCAGTTCTTC
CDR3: CASSYSGSSYNEQFF

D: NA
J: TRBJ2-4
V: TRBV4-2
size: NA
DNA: TGTGCCAGCAGCCAAGATCTTGTTAACATTCAGTACTTC
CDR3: CASSQDLVNIQYF

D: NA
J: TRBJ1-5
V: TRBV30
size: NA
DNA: TGTGCCTGGAGTGTACGGTGGGGGGGCAAGGAGGATCAGCCCCAGCATTTT
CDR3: CAWSVRWGGKEDQPQHF

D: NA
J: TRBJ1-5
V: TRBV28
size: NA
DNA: TGTGCCAGCAGCTGGAGAGTAAACAATCAGCCCCAGCATTTT
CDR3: CASSWRVNNQPQHF

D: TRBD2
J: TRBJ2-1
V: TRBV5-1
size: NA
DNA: TGCGCCAGCAAGAGCGGGAGCTCCTACAATGAGCAGTTCTTC
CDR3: CASKSGSSYNEQFF

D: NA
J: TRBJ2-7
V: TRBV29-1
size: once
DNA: TGCAGCGCCGGGACAACCTACGAGCAGTACTTC
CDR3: CSAGTTYEQYF

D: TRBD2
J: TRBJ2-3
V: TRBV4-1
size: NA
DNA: TGCGCCAGCAGCCTAATAGCGGGACTAGCGGTAGATACGCAGTATTTT
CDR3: CASSLIAGLAVDTQYF

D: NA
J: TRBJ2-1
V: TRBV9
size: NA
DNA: TGTGCCAGCAGTGATGGCCTCTCCTACAATGAGCAGTTCTTC
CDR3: CASSDGLSYNEQFF

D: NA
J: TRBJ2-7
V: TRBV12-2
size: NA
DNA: TGTGCAAGTCGCATGACAGCCCACGAGCAGTACTTC
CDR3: CASRMTAHEQYF

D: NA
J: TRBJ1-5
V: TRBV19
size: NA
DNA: TGTGCCAGTAGTATGTTTGGCCCGAGGGACAATCAGCCCCAGCATTTT
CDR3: CASSMFGPRDNQPQHF

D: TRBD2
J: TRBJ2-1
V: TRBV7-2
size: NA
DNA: TGTGCCAGCAGCCTCCAAGGACTAGCGGCCTACAATGAGCAGTTCTTC
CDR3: CASSLQGLAAYNEQFF

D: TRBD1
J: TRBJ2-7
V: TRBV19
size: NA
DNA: TGTGCCAGTAGAGGACAGGGAAGCTCCTACGAGCAGTACTTC
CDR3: CASRGQGSSYEQYF

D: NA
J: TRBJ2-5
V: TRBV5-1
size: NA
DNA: TGCGCCAGCAGCTTCGGACAGCCCCAAGAGACCCAGTACTTC
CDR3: CASSFGQPQETQYF

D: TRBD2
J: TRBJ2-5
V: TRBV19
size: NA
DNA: TGTGCCAGCTCCTTAGGCAGCGGGAGTTTTTGGGAGACCCAGTACTTC
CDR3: CASSLGSGSFWETQYF

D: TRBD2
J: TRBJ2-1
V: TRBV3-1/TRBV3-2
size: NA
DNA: TGTGCCAGCAGCCGCCCCAGGAGCGGGAGACGGTCCTACAATGAGCAGTTCTTC
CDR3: CASSRPRSGRRSYNEQFF

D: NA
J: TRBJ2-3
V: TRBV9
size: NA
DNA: TGTGCCAGCAGCGTAGAAGAGGAGAGCACAGATACGCAGTATTTT
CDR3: CASSVEEESTDTQYF

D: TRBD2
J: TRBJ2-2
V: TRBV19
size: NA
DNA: TGTGCCAGTAGTACGGGACTAGCGCCCACCGGGGAGCTGTTTTTT
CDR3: CASSTGLAPTGELFF

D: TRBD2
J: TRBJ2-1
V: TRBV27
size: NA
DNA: TGTGCCAGCAGTTTTGACCAAAGAAGCGGGAGCTCCTACAATGAGCAGTTCTTC
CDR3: CASSFDQRSGSSYNEQFF

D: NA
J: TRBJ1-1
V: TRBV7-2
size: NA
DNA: TGTGCCAGCAGTACAAGGGGTATCGCTGAAGCTTTCTTT
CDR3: CASSTRGIAEAFF

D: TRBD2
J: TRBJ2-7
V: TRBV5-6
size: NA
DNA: TGTGCCAGCAGCCCCGGGGGGGTGAACTACGAGCAGTACTTC
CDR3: CASSPGGVNYEQYF

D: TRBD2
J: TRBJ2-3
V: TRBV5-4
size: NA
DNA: TGTGCCAGCAGCTTAGCGGGGCCTAGCACAGATACGCAGTATTTT
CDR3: CASSLAGPSTDTQYF

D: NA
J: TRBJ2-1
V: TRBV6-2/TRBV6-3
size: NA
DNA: TGTGCCAGCAGTAGAATAACTAGTACCGGCGTCAATGAGCAGTTCTTC
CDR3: CASSRITSTGVNEQFF

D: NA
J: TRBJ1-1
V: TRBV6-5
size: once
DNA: TGTGCCAGCAGCCAACAGGCTTCTGAAGCTTTCTTT
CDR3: CASSQQASEAFF

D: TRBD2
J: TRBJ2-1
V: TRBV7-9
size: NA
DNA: TGTGCCAGCAGCCTTCGGACTAGCGTATACTCCTACAATGAGCAGTTCTTC
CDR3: CASSLRTSVYSYNEQFF

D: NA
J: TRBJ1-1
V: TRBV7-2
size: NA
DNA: TGTGCCAGCAGCTTCTTAACTGAAGCTTTCTTT
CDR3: CASSFLTEAFF

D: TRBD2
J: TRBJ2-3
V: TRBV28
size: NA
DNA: TGTGCCAACCGGACTAGCGGGAGAACAGATACGCAGTATTTT
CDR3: CANRTSGRTDTQYF

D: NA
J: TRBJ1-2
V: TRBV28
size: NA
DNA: TGTGCCAGCAAAACGACAGCCCGCCTGGGCTACACCTTC
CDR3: CASKTTARLGYTF

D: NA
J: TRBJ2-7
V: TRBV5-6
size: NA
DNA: TGTGCCAGCAGCACCGGACTAAATTACGAGCAGTACTTC
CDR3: CASSTGLNYEQYF

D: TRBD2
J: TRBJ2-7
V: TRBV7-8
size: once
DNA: TGTGCCAGCAGCACCCGGGAGGCCGGCGAGCAGTACTTC
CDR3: CASSTREAGEQYF

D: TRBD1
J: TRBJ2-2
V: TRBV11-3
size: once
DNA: TGTGCCAGCAGCCCTCGGACAGGGTTCGAGGAGCTGTTTTTT
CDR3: CASSPRTGFEELFF

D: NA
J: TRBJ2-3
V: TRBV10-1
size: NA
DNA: TGCGCCAGCAGTGAACCCGGGCAGGGAACAGATACGCAGTATTTT
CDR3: CASSEPGQGTDTQYF

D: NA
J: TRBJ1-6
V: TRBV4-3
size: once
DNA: TGCGCCAGCAGCCGGGCACCGAGCTCCTATAATTCACCCCTCCACTTT
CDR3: CASSRAPSSYNSPLHF